This T cell receptor (beta chain) was documented in a study of cytomegalovirus exposure and HLA in healthy donors (dated by TCRdb to about 2017). Regarding the complete study: In an earlier analysis of about 560 of the donors, 276 Gb of sequence data and 117 million unique TCR beta sequences from about 180 million T cells were reported. In a later analysis, previously published TCR beta repertoires from about 640 donors were re-analyzed and high-resolution HLA genotyping was added so that TCR occurrence patterns could be studied. The T cell repertoires of 700 or so subjects were profiled by immunosequencing and related to cytomegalovirus serostatus. The number of donors typed differed by locus, with roughly 620-630 for A, B, C, DRB1 and DQB1, around 560 for DQA1, 606 for DPA1, and 472 for DPB1. High-throughput TCR immunosequencing, statistical association of individual TCRs with disease status, and machine learning were combined to predict cytomegalovirus infection status. Rather than using new phenotypic data, the later analysis identified candidate immune exposures from TCR beta sequences and from how often those sequences occurred across donors. Every repertoire in the discovery cohort had been generated on one and the same sequencing platform. Along with the roughly 670-subject first cohort, a separate validation cohort of 120 different subjects was used. An earlier analysis of roughly 580 of the donors used high-throughput TCR beta sequencing to judge whether each TCR beta V gene segment behaved as functional or pseudogenic. An early release that covered roughly 600 HLA-typed donors contained about 300 gigabases of sequencing data and tens of millions of unique TCR sequences. The study was designed to test whether signatures of past pathogen exposure could be identified by cataloging public T cell receptors. HLA typing included class I and class II loci at four-digit resolution. Donor age, sex, ethnicity and CMV serostatus were compiled together with the repertoire data. Roughly 5 DR-DQ haplotypes were handled as single units for association and clustering, since linkage in the cohort was strong. Across about 380 genotyped donors of the cohort, an average of approximately 200,000 unique TCR beta nucleotide sequences per donor were sequenced, and about a sixth of those sequences were non-productive. Among the roughly 400 genotyped donors, around 81% belonged to the genetic ancestry cluster associated with self-reported Caucasian donors. A later genetic analysis used genome-wide SNP genotypes for about 65% of the roughly 670 donors, treating that subset as a discovery cohort.

The cohort consisted of 650 to 700 healthy bone marrow donors. All cohort members were sampled while nominally healthy, although unrecorded immune exposures were likely present. The donor tested CMV seropositive, placing the donor among the 290 or so seropositive members of the cohort. A peripheral blood sample was provided by each donor, and peripheral blood mononuclear cells were used for TCR beta sequencing. The Qiagen DNeasy Blood Extraction Kit was used to extract genomic DNA from the blood cell samples. The method was the immunoSEQ multiplex PCR assay. A mixture of 60 forward primers for TCR Vbeta segments and 13 reverse primers for TCR Jbeta segments was used in the multiplex PCR. The CDR3 region of rearranged TCR beta genes was amplified from genomic DNA with a multiplex PCR assay. The Illumina HiSeq System was used to sequence the amplified TCR beta libraries as 87-base-pair reads. The paper's processing steps were these. A later analysis counted around 72 million unique TCR beta chains across the approximately 700 repertoires, and around 12 million of these chains were shared by at least two donors. Raw reads were error-corrected and collapsed into unique sequences with a nearest-neighbor algorithm that merged closely related sequences to remove PCR and sequencing errors. To assign V, D and J gene segments, CDR3 sequences were aligned to IMGT reference sequences. For a sequence to be retained, at least a six-nucleotide match to both a V gene segment and a J gene segment was required. Rearrangements were classified as productive when the CDR3 lacked stop codons and remained in frame with V and J, and all other rearrangements were classified as non-productive. Following IMGT convention, CDR3 was defined as the stretch from the second conserved V-encoded cysteine to the conserved J-encoded phenylalanine. The earlier analysis of 587 of the donors excluded sequences that lacked an unambiguous match to a single V gene segment. An earlier analysis of 587 of the donors classified V segments as functional when productive rearrangements were above 56.7% and as segregating when the standard deviation between donors was above 5%. To diagnose cytomegalovirus status from the catalog of TCR beta chain sequences, a statistical classification framework was built. A later analysis assigned V and J genes by comparing TCR nucleotide sequences with IMGT/GENE-DB human TR gene sequences. In a later analysis, CDR3 sequences and most-parsimonious VDJ recombination scenarios were assigned using the TCRdist pipeline. In a later analysis, every TCR beta chain was defined by the combination of its CDR3 amino acid sequence and its V-gene family, and reads without a unique V-gene family were dropped. In a later analysis, around 650 highly shared, low-generation-probability nucleotide sequences were removed to address suspected cross-contamination and a sequencing artifact. In a later analysis, a clonal expansion index was calculated for each public chain from normalized within-repertoire ranks of inferred template counts. In a later analysis, generation probabilities were computed with a VDJ recombination model fitted to out-of-frame rearrangements, and the resulting probabilities were checked against IGoR. Hypergeometric tests were used in a later analysis to score TCR-TCR, TCR-HLA and TCR-CMV co-occurrence, with a repertoire-size bias correction applied to the TCR pairs. False discovery rates were estimated in a later analysis by permuting HLA or CMV assignments 20 times. In a later analysis, co-occurring TCRs were grouped with DBSCAN, and TCRdist sequence similarity was added when clustering was performed within HLA-allele-positive subsets. Repertoires with fewer than 30,000 or more than 120,000 public chains, plus five repertoires with anomalous nucleotide sharing, were excluded from co-occurrence clustering. This is the immuneACCESS table as TCRdb keeps it, with only in-frame sequences that have V and J called. A part of the clones is gone; compared with another copy, unresolved V genes explain less than half, and the rest is unexplained. Clone size and the V and J calls come from that table; the DNA yielded D and trimming. In all, the sample holds roughly 130,000 clones, and roughly 62% of those were seen once. The ten largest clonotypes hold approximately 1.5% of the sample.

What the work shows at the level of the full study, not this receptor alone: Linkage disequilibrium might explain the correlated functional status among segregating V segments, but an unknown experimental factor could not be excluded. The classifier was reported to diagnose cytomegalovirus status with high specificity and sensitivity in both the original and validation cohorts. Most TCR sequences were observed very rarely across donors, whereas some public TCRs were present in many individuals. A later analysis reported that several top co-occurrence clusters appeared linked to parvovirus B19, influenza, CMV and Epstein-Barr virus. Because HLA typing was unavailable for some donors at each locus, only the typed subset was used in association tests. Only TCR beta chains were sequenced in this cohort, and the absence of alpha or paired-chain data limited detectable features. A further reported finding was that TCR beta sequences accurately predicted the HLA-A and HLA-B alleles for most subjects in the first cohort. A later analysis found that HLA-associated TCR beta chains were more clonally expanded and had lower generation probabilities than equally common non-associated chains. A later analysis associated about 17,000 TCR beta sequences with specific HLA alleles at a false discovery rate of 0.05. An earlier analysis of some 560 of the donors showed that most TCR beta V segments appeared in productive rearrangements either about 87% or about 30% of the time, which broadly matched IMGT annotations. In a later genetic analysis, a missense DCLRE1C variant was associated with V-gene and J-gene trimming of TCR beta chains, and the association was replicated in an independent cohort. In a later analysis, the rate of TCR association differed among HLA loci, with DRB1 alleles having the most associated TCRs and HLA-C alleles having the fewest. Roughly uniform sequencing depth across donors was assumed in presence/absence analyses, although this assumption may not hold. According to the authors, the approach could potentially be generalized to other disease states and immunological phenotypes. A few of the identified cytomegalovirus-associated TCR beta chains were confirmed in vitro to be specific for cytomegalovirus antigens. In the study, roughly 160 TCR beta chains were listed as associated with cytomegalovirus. According to a later genetic analysis, donors in an Asian-associated ancestry cluster had fewer N-insertions in productive TCRs than the approximately 700-donor mean. The only immune exposure information available for the cohort was CMV serostatus. The earlier analysis of 587 of the donors excluded approximately 17 rarely observed V segments, including chromosome 9 orphons, because counts were too low. A cluster of highly shared sequence variants was judged likely to be a technical artifact of the sequencing pipeline. When HLA alleles, especially DR and DQ, strongly co-occurred, TCR associations were difficult to assign to individual alleles. Most CMV-associated TCR beta chains appeared to be HLA-restricted in a later analysis, and the HLA associations seemed to be driven largely by CMV exposure.

As for this clone: The specificity of this receptor is unknown. There are no base qualities to consult, and no much larger clone falls within one base.

The receptor's source is a man between 25 and 39 years old in good health and CMV-seropositive. Sequences were obtained from PBMCs.

The DNA sequence is TGTGCCTCCTCGGGACAGCCTTCGGATACGCAGTATTTT. It translates to CASSGQPSDTQYF. The chain employs TRBV28 and TRBJ2-3; 7 middle bases align to TRBD1. From its cysteine to its phenylalanine, the CDR3 spans 13 amino acids. Of the read, only the CDR3 DNA is kept; its 39 bases are in frame from base 1. Per the germline V gene, MDHEN is the CDR1 and SYDVKM is the CDR2. Trimming leaves V shorter by 11 bases and J shorter by 6 bases, with the junction holding 11 bases beyond the gene matches.